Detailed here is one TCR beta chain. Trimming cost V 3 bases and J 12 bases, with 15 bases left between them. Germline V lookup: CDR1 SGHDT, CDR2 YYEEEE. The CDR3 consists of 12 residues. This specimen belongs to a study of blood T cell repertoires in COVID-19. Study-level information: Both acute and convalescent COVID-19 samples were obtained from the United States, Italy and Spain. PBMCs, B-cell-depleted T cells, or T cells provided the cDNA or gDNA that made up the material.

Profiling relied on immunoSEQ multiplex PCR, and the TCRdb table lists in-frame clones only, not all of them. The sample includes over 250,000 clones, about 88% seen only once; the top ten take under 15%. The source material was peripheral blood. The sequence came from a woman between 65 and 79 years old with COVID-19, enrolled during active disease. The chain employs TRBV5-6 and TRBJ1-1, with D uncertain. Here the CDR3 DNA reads TGTGCCAGCAGCTGGGGAATTGGAGGGACTTTCTTT. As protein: CASSWGIGGTFF.